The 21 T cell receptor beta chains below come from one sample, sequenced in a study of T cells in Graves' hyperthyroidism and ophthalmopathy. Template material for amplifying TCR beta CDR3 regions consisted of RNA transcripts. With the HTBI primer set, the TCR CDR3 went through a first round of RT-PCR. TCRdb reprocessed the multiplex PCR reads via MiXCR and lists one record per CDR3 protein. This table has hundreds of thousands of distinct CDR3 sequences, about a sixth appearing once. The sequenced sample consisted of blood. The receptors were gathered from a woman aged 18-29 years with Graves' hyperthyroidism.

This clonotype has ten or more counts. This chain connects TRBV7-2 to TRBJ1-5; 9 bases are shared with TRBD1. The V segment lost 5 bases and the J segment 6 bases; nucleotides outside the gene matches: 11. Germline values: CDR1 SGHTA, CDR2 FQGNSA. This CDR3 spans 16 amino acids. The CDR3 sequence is CASSPYGTGKGQPQHF. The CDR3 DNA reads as TGTGCCAGCAGCCCTTACGGGACAGGGAAGGGTCAGCCCCAGCATTTT.

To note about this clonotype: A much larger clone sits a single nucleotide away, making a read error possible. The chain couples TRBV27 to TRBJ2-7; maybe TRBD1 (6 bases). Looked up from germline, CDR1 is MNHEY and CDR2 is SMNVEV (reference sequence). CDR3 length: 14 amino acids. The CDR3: CAGSPDWVRGEQYF. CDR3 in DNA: TGTGCCGGCAGTCCCGACTGGGTAAGGGGGGAGCAGTACTTC.

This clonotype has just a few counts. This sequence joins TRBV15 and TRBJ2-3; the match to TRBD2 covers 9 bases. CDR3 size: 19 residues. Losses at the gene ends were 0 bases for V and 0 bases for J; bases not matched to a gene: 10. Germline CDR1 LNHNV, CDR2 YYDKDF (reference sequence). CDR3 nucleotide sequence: TGTGCCACCAGCAGAGATCTGGCGGGGGGGTTTTCGAGCACAGATACGCAGTATTTT. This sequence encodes CATSRDLAGGFSSTDTQYF.

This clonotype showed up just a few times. As DNA, the CDR3 is TGTGCCAGCAGTTACTCCGGGCAGGGGAATGAAAAACTGTTTTTT. Encoded protein: CASSYSGQGNEKLFF. This chain uses TRBV6-2 or TRBV6-3 with TRBJ1-4; tentatively, D is TRBD1 (6 bases). The V end was cut by 0 bases, the J end by 5 bases, with 10 bases between. The CDR3 extends over 15 amino acids. Germline V gives CDR1 MNHEY, CDR2 SVGEGT.

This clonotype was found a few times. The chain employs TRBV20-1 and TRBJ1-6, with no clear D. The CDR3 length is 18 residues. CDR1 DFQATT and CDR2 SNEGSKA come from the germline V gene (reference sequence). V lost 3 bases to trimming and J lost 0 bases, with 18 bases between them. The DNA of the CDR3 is TGCAGTGCTAGCAACACCCATGGTTTAAGCTCCTATAATTCACCCCTCCACTTT. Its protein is CSASNTHGLSSYNSPLHF.

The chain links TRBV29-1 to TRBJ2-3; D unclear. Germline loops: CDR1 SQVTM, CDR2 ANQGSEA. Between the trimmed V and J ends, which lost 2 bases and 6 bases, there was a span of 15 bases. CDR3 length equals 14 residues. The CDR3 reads CSVESPTTADTQYF. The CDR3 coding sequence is TGCAGCGTTGAATCCCCGACGACTGCGGATACGCAGTATTTT.

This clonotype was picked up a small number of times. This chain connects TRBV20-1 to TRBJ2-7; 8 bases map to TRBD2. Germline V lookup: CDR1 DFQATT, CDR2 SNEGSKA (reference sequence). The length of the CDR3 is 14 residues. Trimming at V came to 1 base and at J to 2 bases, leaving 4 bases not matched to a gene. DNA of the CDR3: TGCAGTGCTAGAGTAGCGGGGTCAACCTACGAGCAGTACTTC. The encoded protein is CSARVAGSTYEQYF.

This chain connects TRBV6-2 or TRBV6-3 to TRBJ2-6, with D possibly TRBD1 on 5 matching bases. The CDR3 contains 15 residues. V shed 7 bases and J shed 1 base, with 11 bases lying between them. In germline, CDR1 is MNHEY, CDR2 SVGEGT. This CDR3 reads CASTTGASGANVLTF. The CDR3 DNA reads TGTGCCAGCACAACAGGAGCTTCTGGGGCCAACGTCCTGACTTTC.

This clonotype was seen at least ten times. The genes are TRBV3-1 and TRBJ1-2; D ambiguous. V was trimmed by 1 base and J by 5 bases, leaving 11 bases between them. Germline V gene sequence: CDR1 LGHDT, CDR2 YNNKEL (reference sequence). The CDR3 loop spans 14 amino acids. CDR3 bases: TGTGCCAGCAGCCAAGGGCAGAAGGGATATGGCTACACCTTC. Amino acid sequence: CASSQGQKGYGYTF.

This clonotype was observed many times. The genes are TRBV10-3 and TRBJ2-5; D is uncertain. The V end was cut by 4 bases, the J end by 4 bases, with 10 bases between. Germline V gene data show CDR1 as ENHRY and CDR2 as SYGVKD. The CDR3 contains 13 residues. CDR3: CAISVGPRETQYF. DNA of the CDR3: TGTGCCATCAGTGTCGGGCCCCGAGAGACCCAGTACTTC.

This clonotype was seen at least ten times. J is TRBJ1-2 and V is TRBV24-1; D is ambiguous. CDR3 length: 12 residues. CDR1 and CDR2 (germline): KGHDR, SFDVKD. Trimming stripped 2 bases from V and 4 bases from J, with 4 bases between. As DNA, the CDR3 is TGTGCCACCAGTGATTATATCTATGGCTACACCTTC. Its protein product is CATSDYIYGYTF.

The CDR3 region has the DNA TGTGCCAGCAGCTTTGAGCCGATGGGGTCCTACAATGAGCAGTTCTTC. This encodes CASSFEPMGSYNEQFF. This chain links TRBV9 with TRBJ2-1; unclear D gene. Trimming stripped 4 bases from V and 1 base from J, with 15 bases between. Germline V CDR1 and CDR2: SGDLS, YYNGEE. The CDR3 totals 16 residues.

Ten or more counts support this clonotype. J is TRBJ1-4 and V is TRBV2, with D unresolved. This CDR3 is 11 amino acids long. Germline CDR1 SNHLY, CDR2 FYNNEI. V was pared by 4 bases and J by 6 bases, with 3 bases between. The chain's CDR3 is CASSVDEKLFF. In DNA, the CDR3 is TGTGCCAGCAGTGTCGATGAAAAACTGTTTTTT.

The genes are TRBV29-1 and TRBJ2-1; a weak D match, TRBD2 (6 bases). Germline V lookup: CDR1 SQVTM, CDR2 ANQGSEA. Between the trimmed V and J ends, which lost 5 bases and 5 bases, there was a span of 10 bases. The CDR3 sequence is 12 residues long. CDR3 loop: CSVRWGDNEQFF. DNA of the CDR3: TGCAGCGTTCGGTGGGGGGACAATGAGCAGTTCTTC.

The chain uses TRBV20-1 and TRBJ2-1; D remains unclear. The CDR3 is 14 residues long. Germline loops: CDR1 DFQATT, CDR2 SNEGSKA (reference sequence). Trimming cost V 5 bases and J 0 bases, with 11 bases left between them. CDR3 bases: TGCAGTGCTTTGGTCCAGAGCTCCTACAATGAGCAGTTCTTC. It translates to CSALVQSSYNEQFF.

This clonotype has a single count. The CDR3 sequence is CASSLGLTRSEQFF. The CDR3 region has the DNA TGTGCCAGCAGCTTAGGCCTCACTAGGAGCGAGCAGTTCTTC. The V gene is TRBV11-2, the J gene TRBJ2-1, with D possibly TRBD2 on 5 matching bases. The V gene's germline CDR1 is SGHAT and CDR2 FQNNGV. The V end was cut by 1 base, the J end by 10 bases, with 14 bases between. The CDR3 spans 14 residues.

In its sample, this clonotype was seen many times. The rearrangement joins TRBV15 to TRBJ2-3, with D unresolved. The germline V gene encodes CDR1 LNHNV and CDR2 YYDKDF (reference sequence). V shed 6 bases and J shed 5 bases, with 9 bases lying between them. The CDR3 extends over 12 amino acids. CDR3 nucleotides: TGTGCCACCAGTTACCTAGGAGATACGCAGTATTTT. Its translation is CATSYLGDTQYF.

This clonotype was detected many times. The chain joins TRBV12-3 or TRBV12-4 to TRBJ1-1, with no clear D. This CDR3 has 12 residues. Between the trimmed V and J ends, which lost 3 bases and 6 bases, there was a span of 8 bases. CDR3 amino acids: CASSLTVAEAFF. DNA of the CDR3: TGTGCCAGCAGTTTGACCGTTGCTGAAGCTTTCTTT.

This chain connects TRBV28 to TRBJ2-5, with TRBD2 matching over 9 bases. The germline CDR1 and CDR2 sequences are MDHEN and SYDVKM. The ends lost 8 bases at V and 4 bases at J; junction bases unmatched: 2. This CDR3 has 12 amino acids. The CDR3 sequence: CASGTSLETQYF. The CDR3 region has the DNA TGTGCCAGCGGGACTAGCTTAGAGACCCAGTACTTC.

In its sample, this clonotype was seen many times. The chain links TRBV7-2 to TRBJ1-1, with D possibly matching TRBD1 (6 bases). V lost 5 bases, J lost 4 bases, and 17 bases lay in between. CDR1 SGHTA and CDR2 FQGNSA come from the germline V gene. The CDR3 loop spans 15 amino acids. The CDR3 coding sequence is TGTGCCAGCAGCATAAGCCCAGGGGTGTCCACTGAAGCTTTCTTT. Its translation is CASSISPGVSTEAFF.

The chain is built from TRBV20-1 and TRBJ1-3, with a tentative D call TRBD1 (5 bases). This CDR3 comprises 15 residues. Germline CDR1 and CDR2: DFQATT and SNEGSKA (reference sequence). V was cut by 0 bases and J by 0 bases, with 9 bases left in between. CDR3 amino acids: CSARDQGRSGNTIYF. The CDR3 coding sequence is TGCAGTGCTAGAGATCAGGGCCGCTCTGGAAACACCATATATTTT.